Below are 8 T cell receptor beta chains sequenced from a single sample in a study of STAT5B mutations in CD4+ large granular lymphocyte leukemia. TCRdb keeps only in-frame clones here, not all; method: immunoSEQ multiplex PCR. The table lists about 40,000 clones, 81% of them singletons, with 3.6% in the top ten. The material sequenced was CD4+ T cells from blood buffy coats. These receptors were taken from a human donor in good health.

This chain uses TRBV2 with TRBJ1-6; tentatively, D is TRBD1 (6 bases). The CDR3 contains 15 residues. Trimming stripped 4 bases from V and 10 bases from J, with 17 bases between. CDR1 SNHLY and CDR2 FYNNEI come from the germline V gene. The DNA for the CDR3 is TGTGCCAGCAGTGGTGCCCAGGGGCTCGGCTCACCCCTCCACTTT. Amino acids: CASSGAQGLGSPLHF.

The rearrangement joins TRBV5-1 to TRBJ2-5, with 10 bases aligning to TRBD2. The junction had 8 bases not matched to a gene; V was cut back by 4 bases and J by 2 bases. Germline CDR1 is SGHRS and CDR2 is YFSETQ. The CDR3 consists of 16 residues. The CDR3 region has the DNA TGCGCCAGCAGCCACGGGACTAGCGTAGGACAAGAGACCCAGTACTTC. Translating it yields CASSHGTSVGQETQYF.

This chain connects TRBV7-2 to TRBJ1-2, with TRBD1 identical over 7 bases. Looked up from germline, CDR1 is SGHTA and CDR2 is FQGNSA. The CDR3 spans 14 residues. V dropped 5 bases and J dropped 2; count of bases not matched to a gene: 5. CDR3 sequence: CASSRQGANYGYTF. CDR3 in DNA: TGTGCCAGCAGCCGACAGGGTGCCAACTATGGCTACACCTTC.

The chain joins TRBV11-3 to TRBJ2-7; 7 bases are shared with TRBD1. The CDR3 runs to 19 residues. CDR1 is SGHNT, CDR2 YENEEA, per germline. V was pared by 2 bases and J by 0 bases, with 16 bases of the junction left unmatched. The CDR3 sequence is CASSLCGDSPYYSSYEQYF. CDR3 bases: TGTGCCAGCAGCTTATGTGGGGACAGTCCTTACTATAGCTCCTACGAGCAGTACTTC. The whole variable domain, filled in from reference TRBV11-3 and TRBJ2-7, reads EAGVVQSPRYKIIEKKQPVAFWCNPISGHNTLYWYLQNLGQGPELLIRYENEEAVDDSQLPKDRFSAERLKGVDSTLKIQPAELGDSAVYLCASSLCGDSPYYSSYEQYFGPGTRLTVT.

DNA of the CDR3: TGTGCCAGCAGCCGCCGGACAGGGGACCTCAATAACTATGGCTACACCTTC. It translates to CASSRRTGDLNNYGYTF. The rearrangement uses TRBV21-1 and TRBJ1-2; TRBD1, the D gene given by the table, was not confirmed from the DNA. TRBV21-1 is given as a pseudogene. This CDR3 has 17 amino acids.

V is TRBV5-1 and J is TRBJ1-2; D is perhaps TRBD1 (6 bases). This CDR3 has 14 amino acids. Germline lookup yields CDR1 SGHRS and CDR2 YFSETQ. Trimming removed 0 bases at V and 4 bases at J, with 10 bases between. The chain's CDR3 is CASSLGTVTYGYTF. The CDR3 DNA reads TGCGCCAGCAGCTTGGGGACAGTAACCTATGGCTACACCTTC.

The chain has TRBV5-1 and TRBJ2-3, with a tentative D call TRBD2 (6 bases). The CDR3 consists of 15 residues. The V gene lost 5 bases and the J gene lost 6 bases, with 19 bases spanning the gap. Per the germline V gene, CDR1 is SGHRS and CDR2 is YFSETQ. The CDR3 DNA reads TGCGCCAGCAGTTCTTCTAGCGCCATTTTCGATACGCAGTATTTT. It encodes CASSSSSAIFDTQYF.

Here the CDR3 reads CASSLGNSGANVLTF. The CDR3 nucleotides are TGTGCCAGCAGCTTAGGTAACTCTGGGGCCAACGTCCTGACTTTC. This sequence joins TRBV11-3 and TRBJ2-6; D gene uncertain. Between the trimmed V and J ends, which lost 1 base and 0 bases, there was a span of 4 bases. CDR3 length equals 15 residues. In germline, CDR1 is SGHNT, CDR2 YENEEA. Supplemented by reference TRBV11-3 and TRBJ2-6, the full variable domain reads EAGVVQSPRYKIIEKKQPVAFWCNPISGHNTLYWYLQNLGQGPELLIRYENEEAVDDSQLPKDRFSAERLKGVDSTLKIQPAELGDSAVYLCASSLGNSGANVLTFGAGSRLTVL.